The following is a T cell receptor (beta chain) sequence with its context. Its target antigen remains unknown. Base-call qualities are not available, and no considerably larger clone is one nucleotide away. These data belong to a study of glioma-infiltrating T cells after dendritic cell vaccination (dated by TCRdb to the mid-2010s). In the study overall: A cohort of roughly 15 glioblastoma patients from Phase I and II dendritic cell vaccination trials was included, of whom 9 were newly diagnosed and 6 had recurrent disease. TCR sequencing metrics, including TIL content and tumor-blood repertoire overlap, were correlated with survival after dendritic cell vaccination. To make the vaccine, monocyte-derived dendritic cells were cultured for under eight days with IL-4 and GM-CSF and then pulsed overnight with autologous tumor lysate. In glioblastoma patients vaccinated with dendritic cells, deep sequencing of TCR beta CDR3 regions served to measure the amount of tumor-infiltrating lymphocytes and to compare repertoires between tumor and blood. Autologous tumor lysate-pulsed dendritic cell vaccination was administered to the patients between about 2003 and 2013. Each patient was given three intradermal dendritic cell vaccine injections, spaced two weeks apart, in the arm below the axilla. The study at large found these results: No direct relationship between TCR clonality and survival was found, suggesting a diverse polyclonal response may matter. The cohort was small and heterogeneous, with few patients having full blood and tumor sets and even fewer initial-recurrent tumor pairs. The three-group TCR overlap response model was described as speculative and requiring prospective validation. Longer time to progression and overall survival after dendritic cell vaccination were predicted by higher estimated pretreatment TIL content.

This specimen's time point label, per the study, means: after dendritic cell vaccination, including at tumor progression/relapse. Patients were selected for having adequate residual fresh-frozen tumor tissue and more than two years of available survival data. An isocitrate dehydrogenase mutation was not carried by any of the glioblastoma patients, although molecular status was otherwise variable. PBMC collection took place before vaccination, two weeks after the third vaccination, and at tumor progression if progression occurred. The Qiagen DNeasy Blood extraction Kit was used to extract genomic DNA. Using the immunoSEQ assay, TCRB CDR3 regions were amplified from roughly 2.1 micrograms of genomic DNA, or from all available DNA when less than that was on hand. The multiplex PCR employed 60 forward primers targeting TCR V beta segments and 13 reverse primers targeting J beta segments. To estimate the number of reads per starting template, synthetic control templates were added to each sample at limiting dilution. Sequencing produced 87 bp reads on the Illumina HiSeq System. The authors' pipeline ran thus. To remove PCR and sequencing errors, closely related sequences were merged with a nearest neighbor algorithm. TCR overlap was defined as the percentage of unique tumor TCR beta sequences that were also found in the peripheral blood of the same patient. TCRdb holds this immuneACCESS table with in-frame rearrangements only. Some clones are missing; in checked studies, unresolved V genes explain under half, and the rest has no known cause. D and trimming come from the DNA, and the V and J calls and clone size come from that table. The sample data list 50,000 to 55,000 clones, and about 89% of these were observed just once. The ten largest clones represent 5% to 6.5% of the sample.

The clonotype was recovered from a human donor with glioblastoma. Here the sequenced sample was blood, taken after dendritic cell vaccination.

The CDR3: CASSFARAATGELFF. The DNA sequence follows: TGTGCCAGCAGCTTCGCGCGGGCCGCCACCGGGGAGCTGTTTTTT. The sequence is built from TRBV7-9 and TRBJ2-2, with a weak D call of TRBD2 (5 bases match). Reading the germline V gene (reference sequence) gives CDR1 SEHNR and CDR2 FQNEAQ. The CDR3 covers 15 residues, taking in both the cysteine and the phenylalanine. The kept DNA is CDR3 alone, 45 bases in frame from the first base. The junction carries 12 bases between V and J, which are trimmed by 3 bases and 4 bases respectively.